A selection of T cell receptor beta chains follows, all from one sample in a study of OX40 agonist ivuxolimab in advanced cancers. Assay: immunoSEQ multiplex PCR; the TCRdb copy retains only in-frame clones and omits some. The table includes 40,000 or so clones, approximately 88% detected once. Sequenced here: CD4+ or CD8+ T cells sorted from blood, sampled in a trial of the OX40 agonist ivuxolimab. The receptors stem from an adult with an advanced solid tumor such as melanoma, head and neck, liver or kidney cancer. Each CDR3 is given with its conserved first and last residue. Each record gives: J gene, V gene, D gene, clone size, CDR3 protein, CDR3 DNA. A D gene is named only where the DNA matches it firmly. Clone sizes are given selectively: once, few, many, or a class where the clone is expanded.

>TRBJ1-5|TRBV29-1|NA|NA
CSAKEGNQPQHF
TGCAGCGCAAAGGAAGGGAATCAGCCCCAGCATTTT
>TRBJ1-2|TRBV6-5|TRBD1|NA
CASSYFGQGVTF
TGTGCCAGCAGTTACTTCGGACAGGGAGTCACCTTC
>TRBJ1-1|TRBV7-9|NA|few
CASNPGTEAFF
TGTGCCAGCAACCCAGGGACTGAAGCTTTCTTT
>TRBJ1-1|TRBV19|NA|NA
CASSRSSSNTEAFF
TGTGCCAGTAGCAGGAGTTCCTCGAACACTGAAGCTTTCTTT
>TRBJ2-7|TRBV27|NA|NA
CASSLAANRRLLYEQYF
TGTGCCAGCAGTTTAGCGGCAAACAGGCGGCTCCTCTACGAGCAGTACTTC
>TRBJ1-2|TRBV11-3|NA|NA
CASSLSNNYGYTF
TGTGCCAGCAGCTTAAGTAATAACTATGGCTACACCTTC
>TRBJ1-1|TRBV5-4|NA|once
CASSADGNTEAFF
TGTGCCAGCAGCGCCGACGGTAACACTGAAGCTTTCTTT
>TRBJ2-2|TRBV7-2|TRBD2|NA
CASSLGLAGNTGELFF
TGTGCCAGCAGCTTAGGACTAGCGGGGAACACCGGGGAGCTGTTTTTT
>TRBJ1-3|TRBV5-4|NA|NA
CASSHPTASGNTIYF
TGTGCCAGCAGCCACCCGACTGCCTCTGGAAACACCATATATTTT
>TRBJ1-1|TRBV30|NA|NA
CAWSPGAGDTEAFF
TGTGCCTGGTCCCCGGGGGCGGGAGACACTGAAGCTTTCTTT
>TRBJ2-1|TRBV4-3|NA|NA
CASSQGTNNEQFF
TGCGCCAGCAGCCAAGGCACTAACAATGAGCAGTTCTTC
>TRBJ2-5|TRBV5-1|TRBD2|NA
CASSRGGLETQYF
TGCGCCAGCAGCCGGGGGGGCCTGGAGACCCAGTACTTC
>TRBJ2-3|TRBV11-3|TRBD2|NA
CASSFGGTRADTQYF
TGTGCCAGCAGCTTCGGGGGGACTAGAGCAGATACGCAGTATTTT
>TRBJ1-1|TRBV5-6|NA|NA
CASSLWATEAFF
TGTGCCAGCAGCTTGTGGGCCACTGAAGCTTTCTTT